Detailed here is one TCR beta chain. The assay was immunoSEQ multiplex PCR, and TCRdb's table has in-frame clones only and misses some. The sample consists of about 72,000 clones, about nine tenths of them appearing once. CDR1 and CDR2 (germline): SNHLY, FYNNEI. With 6 bases clipped from V and 3 bases from J, the junction kept 5 bases outside the gene matches. CDR3 length: 15 residues. This specimen belongs to a study of T cell changes during pregnancy in multiple sclerosis. This chain joins TRBV2 and TRBJ2-1; 10 bases agree with TRBD2. This clonotype originated in a female donor in good health, enrolled as a control in a pregnancy study. This specimen was peripheral blood, taken in the third trimester of pregnancy. CDR3: CASRGLAGVYNEQFF. DNA of the CDR3: TGTGCCAGCAGAGGGCTAGCGGGGGTCTACAATGAGCAGTTCTTC.